This T cell receptor (beta chain) was captured in a study of shared T cell receptors in the human thymus. V was clipped by 6 bases and J by 0 bases; unmatched bases: 13. The CDR3 sequence is 17 residues long. The germline gives CDR1 SQVTM, CDR2 ANQGSEA. This table comes from immunoSEQ multiplex PCR, and its TCRdb copy is limited to in-frame clones, with some not included. This table has 500,000 to 850,000 clones, 87% appearing once. The same data also went into a second study, on human thymus T cells. From that paper: Samples came from healthy Finnish infants during open corrective cardiac surgery. Corrective cardiac surgery supplied the resected thymus tissue. Unrelated individuals reportedly shared highly overlapping thymic TCR repertoires.

The gene calls are TRBV29-1 and TRBJ1-1; 10 bases fit TRBD1. This clonotype originated in a boy under three years old with a congenital heart defect. Sample: thymocytes. The CDR3 DNA is TGCAGCGTCCACCATGCCGGGACAGGGGATATGAACACTGAAGCTTTCTTT. Amino acids: CSVHHAGTGDMNTEAFF. The full variable domain, rest sourced from reference TRBV29-1 and TRBJ1-1, is SAVISQKPSRDICQRGTSLTIQCQVDSQVTMMFWYRQQPGQSLTLIATANQGSEATYESGFVIDKFPISRPNLTFSTLTVSNMSPEDSSIYLCSVHHAGTGDMNTEAFFGQGTRLTVV.